This T cell receptor beta chain was obtained from a study of OX40 agonist ivuxolimab in advanced cancers. Some clones are missing from TCRdb's copy, which holds only in-frame ones; the method was immunoSEQ multiplex PCR. Seen here are 86,000 or so clones, roughly 93% observed once, and the top ten hold 2.5% to 3.5%. General study points: Expanded peripheral T cell antigen specificity was not determined. Patients with a partial response at 0.1-3.0 mg/kg had among the lowest clonal expansion.

In germline, CDR1 is MNHNS, CDR2 SASEGT. V trimming: 4 bases; J trimming: 2 bases; junction bases outside the gene matches: 10. The CDR3 has 17 residues. As for this clone: Its antigen is as yet unknown.

The chain couples TRBV6-1 to TRBJ2-2, with 7 bases fitting TRBD2. Sequencing used CD4+ or CD8+ T cells sorted from blood, obtained in a trial of the OX40 agonist ivuxolimab. The sequence derives from an adult with an advanced solid tumor such as melanoma, head and neck, liver or kidney cancer. The CDR3 DNA reads TGTGCCAGCAGTGCCCCGGCGGGACTAACAAACACCGGGGAGCTGTTTTTT. Protein product: CASSAPAGLTNTGELFF.